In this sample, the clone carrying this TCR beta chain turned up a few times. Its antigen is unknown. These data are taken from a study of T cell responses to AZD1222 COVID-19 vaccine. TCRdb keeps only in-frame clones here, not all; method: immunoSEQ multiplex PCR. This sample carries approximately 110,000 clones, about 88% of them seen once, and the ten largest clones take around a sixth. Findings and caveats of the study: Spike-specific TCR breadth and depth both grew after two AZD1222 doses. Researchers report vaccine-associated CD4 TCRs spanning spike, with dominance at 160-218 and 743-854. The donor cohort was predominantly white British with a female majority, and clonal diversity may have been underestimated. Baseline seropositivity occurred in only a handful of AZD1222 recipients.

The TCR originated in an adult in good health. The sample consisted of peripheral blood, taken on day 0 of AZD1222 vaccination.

The CDR3 protein is CASSEGYGGAGRSTEAFF. Here the CDR3 DNA reads TGTGCCAGCAGTGAAGGGTATGGTGGTGCAGGGCGTTCGACTGAAGCTTTCTTT. The genes are TRBV6-1 and TRBJ1-1; the D gene is possibly TRBD1 (5 bases). This CDR3 region has 18 residues. CDR1 MNHNS and CDR2 SASEGT come from the germline V gene. Trimming left V 1 base short and J 5 bases short, with 23 bases between.